This passage covers 13 T cell receptor beta chains from one sample sequenced in a study of cytomegalovirus exposure and HLA in healthy donors. PCR employed 60 Vbeta and 13 Jbeta primers. This table comes from immunoSEQ multiplex PCR, and its TCRdb copy is limited to in-frame clones, with some not included. The sample has roughly 150,000 clones, around 73% seen once. Sequencing used PBMCs. These receptors were obtained from a woman between 18 and 29 years old in good health and CMV-seronegative.

The J gene is TRBJ1-4, the V gene TRBV7-9, with D possibly matching TRBD1 (5 bases). Germline CDR1 and CDR2: SEHNR and FQNEAQ (reference sequence). The CDR3 covers 14 residues. Deletions cut 3 bases from V and 4 bases from J, with 9 bases between. CDR3 in DNA: TGTGCCAGCAGCTTGGGCCAGGGTAATGAAAAACTGTTTTTT. Its translation: CASSLGQGNEKLFF.

The chain combines TRBV11-2 with TRBJ2-1; weak D call: TRBD2 (6 bases). Germline V lookup: CDR1 SGHAT, CDR2 FQNNGV. V was trimmed by 0 bases and J by 10 bases, leaving 10 bases between them. The CDR3 consists of 13 residues. As DNA, the CDR3 is TGTGCCAGCAGCTTAGATGGGGGGAGAGAGCAGTTCTTC. Amino acid sequence: CASSLDGGREQFF.

The chain carries TRBV5-8 and TRBJ2-1, with no clear D. The ends were cut back, 0 bases at V and 0 bases at J, with 7 bases in the middle. The CDR3 covers 15 residues. CDR1 is SGHTS, CDR2 YDEGEE, per germline. CDR3 region: CASSLGGSSYNEQFF. The CDR3 region has the DNA TGTGCCAGCAGCTTGGGAGGAAGCTCCTACAATGAGCAGTTCTTC.

V gene TRBV5-1 combines with J gene TRBJ1-1; tentatively, D is TRBD1 (6 bases). CDR1 and CDR2 from the germline V gene are SGHRS and YFSETQ. CDR3 length: 14 amino acids. The V end lost 5 bases, the J end lost 2 bases, and 13 bases lay between the germline ends. The CDR3 nucleotides read TGCGCCAGCAGGGCCGGGACACTTAACACTGAAGCTTTCTTT. This translates into CASRAGTLNTEAFF.

The rearrangement joins TRBV19 to TRBJ1-1; possibly TRBD1 for D (5 bases). CDR1 and CDR2 (germline): LNHDA, SQIVND (reference sequence). Trimming pared 7 bases from V and 3 bases from J, leaving 12 bases between. The CDR3 has 13 amino acids. The CDR3 nucleotides read TGTGCCAGTAACCACGGGGGATACACTGAAGCTTTCTTT. Its protein product is CASNHGGYTEAFF.

V gene TRBV14 combines with J gene TRBJ2-1; a possible D gene is TRBD2 (6 bases). V was cut by 1 base and J by 4 bases, with 11 bases left in between. Germline V lookup: CDR1 SGHDN, CDR2 FVKESK. The CDR3 spans 15 residues. DNA for the CDR3: TGTGCCAGCAGCCAAGCCGGGACTGTGTACAATGAGCAGTTCTTC. Amino acids: CASSQAGTVYNEQFF.

V usage is TRBV10-3 and J usage is TRBJ1-5; D may be TRBD1 (6 bases). V gave up 10 bases and J gave up 0 bases, with 13 bases separating them. This CDR3 is 14 amino acids long. The germline V gene encodes CDR1 ENHRY and CDR2 SYGVKD. This CDR3 is CATKDSGSNQPQHF. The CDR3, as DNA: TGTGCCACCAAGGACAGTGGTAGCAATCAGCCCCAGCATTTT.

This clone has a single count. The chain couples TRBV9 to TRBJ1-6; D might be TRBD1 (5 bases). This CDR3 comprises 15 residues. Germline CDR1 SGDLS, CDR2 YYNGEE. V lost 0 bases to trimming and J lost 6 bases, with 10 bases between them. This CDR3 reads CASSVEGRVNSPLHF. In nucleotides, the CDR3 is TGTGCCAGCAGCGTAGAGGGCAGGGTTAATTCACCCCTCCACTTT.

This sequence joins TRBV28 and TRBJ1-1; tentatively, D is TRBD1 (5 bases). The CDR3 consists of 12 residues. V lost 5 bases to trimming and J lost 10 bases, with 14 bases between them. CDR1 MDHEN and CDR2 SYDVKM come from the germline V gene. CDR3 in amino acids: CASSLGLSGAFF. CDR3 sequence (DNA): TGTGCCAGCAGTCTGGGGCTATCCGGAGCTTTCTTT.

The chain joins TRBV11-3 to TRBJ1-1; D unresolved. The length of the CDR3 is 14 residues. Germline V CDR1 and CDR2: SGHNT, YENEEA. V lost 0 bases and J lost 4, with 9 bases in between. Here the CDR3 reads CASSLERSATEAFF. The CDR3 DNA reads as TGTGCCAGCAGCTTAGAGAGGTCTGCCACTGAAGCTTTCTTT.

This chain joins TRBV18 and TRBJ1-1; D is ambiguous. The CDR3 length is 13 residues. CDR1 is KGHSH and CDR2 is LQKENI in the germline V gene. V was clipped by 5 bases and J by 5 bases, with 12 bases between them. DNA of the CDR3: TGTGCCAGCTCAACTCGGACGGGGACTGAAGCTTTCTTT. It translates to CASSTRTGTEAFF.

This chain links TRBV29-1 with TRBJ2-5; 7 bases line up with TRBD2. The CDR3 loop spans 13 amino acids. Per the germline V gene, CDR1 is SQVTM and CDR2 is ANQGSEA. V shed 4 bases, J shed 5 bases, and the junction held 7 bases outside the gene matches. This chain's CDR3 is CSVVGGIGETQYF. Written as DNA, the CDR3 is TGCAGCGTTGTGGGGGGGATAGGGGAGACCCAGTACTTC.

The sample holds a few counts of this clone. The gene calls are TRBV2 and TRBJ1-5, with D perhaps TRBD1 (5 bases). Trimming pared 6 bases from V and 0 bases from J, leaving 12 bases between. This CDR3 is built from 15 residues. Germline V gives CDR1 SNHLY, CDR2 FYNNEI. The CDR3 loop is CASRDTLYSNQPQHF. The CDR3 nucleotides read TGTGCCAGCAGGGACACGTTATATAGCAATCAGCCCCAGCATTTT.